This is a list of T cell receptor beta chains from one sample in a study of spatial heterogeneity in lung cancer. TCRdb re-called the 5' RACE reads with MiXCR, one entry per CDR3 protein. Among around 11,000 distinct CDR3 sequences listed, 5.5% to 7% were seen once. The input for sequencing was PBMCs, taken at surgery. The receptors come from a male donor with early-stage non-small cell lung cancer. CDR3s include the opening cysteine and the closing phenylalanine or tryptophan. D genes are given only for firm matches. Expanded clones are given a class, and other clones once, few, many or no size at all.

clone size: few
J gene: TRBJ2-2
V gene: TRBV7-2
D gene: -
CDR3 protein: CASSFRRVAGELFF
CDR3 DNA: TGTGCCAGCAGCTTCCGGAGGGTCGCCGGGGAGCTGTTTTTT

clone size: few
J gene: TRBJ2-1
V gene: TRBV29-1
D gene: -
CDR3 protein: CSVEGYGGQDEQFF
CDR3 DNA: TGCAGCGTTGAAGGGTACGGGGGGCAGGATGAGCAGTTCTTC

clone size: medium-sized
J gene: TRBJ2-1
V gene: TRBV2
D gene: -
CDR3 protein: CAIMENFGNEQFF
CDR3 DNA: TGTGCCATCATGGAAAATTTCGGGAATGAGCAGTTCTTC

clone size: many
J gene: TRBJ2-5
V gene: TRBV18
D gene: TRBD1
CDR3 protein: CASSRNRGAEETQYF
CDR3 DNA: TGTGCCAGCTCACGGAACAGGGGCGCGGAGGAGACCCAGTACTTC

clone size: many
J gene: TRBJ1-1
V gene: TRBV28
D gene: -
CDR3 protein: CASRGGPGSEAFF
CDR3 DNA: TGTGCCTCGAGAGGGGGACCGGGCAGTGAAGCTTTCTTT

clone size: many
J gene: TRBJ2-3
V gene: TRBV5-1
D gene: TRBD2
CDR3 protein: CASSLGLAGGRTDTQYF
CDR3 DNA: TGCGCCAGCAGCTTGGGACTAGCGGGGGGCCGCACAGATACGCAGTATTTT

clone size: many
J gene: TRBJ2-7
V gene: TRBV5-1
D gene: -
CDR3 protein: CASSFQVAPDEQYF
CDR3 DNA: TGCGCCAGCAGCTTCCAGGTCGCCCCGGACGAGCAGTACTTC

clone size: many
J gene: TRBJ1-2
V gene: TRBV7-8
D gene: -
CDR3 protein: CASSFTRGQQGYTF
CDR3 DNA: TGTGCCAGCAGCTTTACCCGCGGTCAGCAAGGCTACACCTTC

clone size: many
J gene: TRBJ1-1
V gene: TRBV6-6
D gene: -
CDR3 protein: CASIPNRGGGTEAFF
CDR3 DNA: TGTGCCAGCATTCCTAATCGGGGCGGGGGCACTGAAGCTTTCTTT

clone size: few
J gene: TRBJ2-2
V gene: TRBV5-5
D gene: -
CDR3 protein: CASSFRTLGELFF
CDR3 DNA: TGTGCCAGCAGCTTTCGGACACTCGGGGAGCTGTTTTTT

clone size: medium-sized
J gene: TRBJ1-2
V gene: TRBV20-1
D gene: -
CDR3 protein: CSARDPRQGPYGYTF
CDR3 DNA: TGCAGTGCTAGAGATCCGCGGCAGGGTCCCTATGGCTACACCTTC

clone size: many
J gene: TRBJ1-5
V gene: TRBV29-1
D gene: -
CDR3 protein: CSVGASNQPQHF
CDR3 DNA: TGCAGCGTTGGGGCCAGCAATCAGCCCCAGCATTTT

clone size: few
J gene: TRBJ2-3
V gene: TRBV7-9
D gene: TRBD2
CDR3 protein: CASSPPDPWTSTTVELDTDTQYF
CDR3 DNA: TGTGCCAGCAGCCCACCAGATCCTTGGACTAGCACCACCGTCGAGCTAGACACAGATACGCAGTATTTT

clone size: many
J gene: TRBJ2-7
V gene: TRBV7-9
D gene: -
CDR3 protein: CASSLGGISEQYF
CDR3 DNA: TGTGCCAGCAGCTTAGGGGGGATCTCCGAGCAGTACTTC

clone size: few
J gene: TRBJ2-1
V gene: TRBV7-9
D gene: TRBD2
CDR3 protein: CASSLLAGVDSYNEQFF
CDR3 DNA: TGTGCCAGCAGCCTACTAGCGGGAGTAGATTCCTACAATGAGCAGTTCTTC

clone size: many
J gene: TRBJ1-1
V gene: TRBV12-5
D gene: -
CDR3 protein: CASGLVGVTEAFF
CDR3 DNA: TGTGCTAGTGGTTTGGTAGGGGTCACTGAAGCTTTCTTT

clone size: few
J gene: TRBJ2-7
V gene: TRBV29-1
D gene: -
CDR3 protein: CSVRPLGADYEQYF
CDR3 DNA: TGCAGCGTTCGTCCTCTAGGGGCCGACTACGAGCAGTACTTC

clone size: many
J gene: TRBJ1-3
V gene: TRBV4-1
D gene: -
CDR3 protein: CASSPDRTGSGNTIYF
CDR3 DNA: TGCGCCAGCAGTCCCGACAGGACTGGGTCTGGAAACACCATATATTTT

clone size: many
J gene: TRBJ2-7
V gene: TRBV2
D gene: -
CDR3 protein: CASSVRGEQYF
CDR3 DNA: TGTGCCAGCAGTGTCCGGGGCGAGCAGTACTTC

clone size: -
J gene: TRBJ1-1
V gene: TRBV5-1
D gene: -
CDR3 protein: CASSLDPSNTEAFF
CDR3 DNA: TGCGCCAGCAGCTTGGATCCATCGAACACTGAAGCTTTCTTT

clone size: few
J gene: TRBJ1-1
V gene: TRBV6-1
D gene: -
CDR3 protein: CASSEVAETEASF
CDR3 DNA: TGTGCCAGCAGTGAAGTCGCAGAGACTGAAGCTTCCTTT

clone size: many
J gene: TRBJ1-1
V gene: TRBV29-1
D gene: -
CDR3 protein: CSVGSQVGTEAFF
CDR3 DNA: TGCAGCGTTGGAAGTCAGGTGGGGACTGAAGCTTTCTTT

clone size: few
J gene: TRBJ1-2
V gene: TRBV10-3
D gene: TRBD1
CDR3 protein: CAISARDRLGNYGYTF
CDR3 DNA: TGTGCCATCAGTGCAAGGGACAGGCTGGGGAACTATGGCTACACCTTC

clone size: -
J gene: TRBJ1-1
V gene: TRBV7-9
D gene: TRBD1
CDR3 protein: CASSFWTGPTNTEAFF
CDR3 DNA: TGTGCCAGCAGCTTTTGGACAGGACCCACGAACACTGAAGCTTTCTTT

clone size: -
J gene: TRBJ1-5
V gene: TRBV12-3/TRBV12-4
D gene: -
CDR3 protein: CASSSVGTGIEPQHF
CDR3 DNA: TGTGCCAGCAGTTCGGTCGGGACGGGCATCGAGCCCCAGCATTTT

clone size: many
J gene: TRBJ1-1
V gene: TRBV20-1
D gene: -
CDR3 protein: CSARVQKNTEAFF
CDR3 DNA: TGCAGTGCTAGAGTTCAGAAGAACACTGAAGCTTTCTTT

clone size: many
J gene: TRBJ2-5
V gene: TRBV30
D gene: -
CDR3 protein: CAWSVTEETQYF
CDR3 DNA: TGTGCCTGGAGTGTTACGGAAGAGACCCAGTACTTC

clone size: many
J gene: TRBJ2-3
V gene: TRBV20-1
D gene: TRBD2
CDR3 protein: CSARAGTSGGRDTQYF
CDR3 DNA: TGCAGTGCTAGGGCAGGGACTAGCGGGGGACGAGATACGCAGTATTTT

clone size: few
J gene: TRBJ2-7
V gene: TRBV7-2
D gene: TRBD2
CDR3 protein: CASSLTPRLAAYEQYF
CDR3 DNA: TGTGCCAGCAGCTTAACGCCTAGGCTAGCGGCCTACGAGCAGTACTTC

clone size: many
J gene: TRBJ2-4
V gene: TRBV27
D gene: -
CDR3 protein: CASGHFPGDIQYF
CDR3 DNA: TGTGCCAGCGGGCACTTCCCAGGGGACATTCAGTACTTC

clone size: -
J gene: TRBJ1-1
V gene: TRBV27
D gene: -
CDR3 protein: CASRLNLGGTEAFF
CDR3 DNA: TGTGCCAGCAGGCTTAATCTGGGGGGCACTGAAGCTTTCTTT

clone size: -
J gene: TRBJ2-3
V gene: TRBV28
D gene: -
CDR3 protein: CASSPSLSPTDTQYF
CDR3 DNA: TGTGCCAGCAGTCCTTCCTTGTCCCCCACAGATACGCAGTATTTT

clone size: -
J gene: TRBJ1-5
V gene: TRBV7-8
D gene: -
CDR3 protein: CASSLGNQPQHF
CDR3 DNA: TGTGCCAGCAGCTTGGGTAATCAGCCCCAGCATTTT

clone size: many
J gene: TRBJ2-3
V gene: TRBV7-2
D gene: TRBD2
CDR3 protein: CASSDPRTSGVSTDTQYF
CDR3 DNA: TGTGCCAGCAGCGACCCCAGGACTAGCGGGGTTAGCACAGATACGCAGTATTTT

clone size: -
J gene: TRBJ1-6
V gene: TRBV3-1
D gene: TRBD1
CDR3 protein: CASSPRQGDSPLHF
CDR3 DNA: TGTGCCAGCAGCCCCCGACAGGGCGATTCACCCCTCCACTTT

clone size: medium-sized
J gene: TRBJ2-3
V gene: TRBV7-9
D gene: -
CDR3 protein: CASSLGLTVTTDTQYF
CDR3 DNA: TGTGCCAGCAGCTTAGGTTTGACGGTGACCACAGATACGCAGTATTTT